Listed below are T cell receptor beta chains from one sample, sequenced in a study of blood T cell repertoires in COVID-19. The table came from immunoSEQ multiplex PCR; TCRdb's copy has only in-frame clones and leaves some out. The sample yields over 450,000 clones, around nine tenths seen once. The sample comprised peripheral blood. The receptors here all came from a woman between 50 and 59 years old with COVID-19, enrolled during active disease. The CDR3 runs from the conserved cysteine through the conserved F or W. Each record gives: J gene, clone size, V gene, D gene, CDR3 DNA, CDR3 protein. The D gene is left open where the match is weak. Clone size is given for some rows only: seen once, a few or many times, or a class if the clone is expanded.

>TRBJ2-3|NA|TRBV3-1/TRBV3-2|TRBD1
TGTGCCAGCAGCCAAGATGGGCCAGGGGGAGATACGCAGTATTTT
CASSQDGPGGDTQYF
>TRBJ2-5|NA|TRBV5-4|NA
TGTGCCAGCAGCCCCCGACTCCAGGGGAAGACCCAGTACTTC
CASSPRLQGKTQYF
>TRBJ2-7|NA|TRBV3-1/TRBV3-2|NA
TGTGCCAGCAGCCAAGAAAGGGGGACCTACGAGCAGTACTTC
CASSQERGTYEQYF
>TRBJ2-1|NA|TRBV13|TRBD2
TGTGCCAGCAGCTTTAGCGGGGTTGAGCAGTTCTTC
CASSFSGVEQFF
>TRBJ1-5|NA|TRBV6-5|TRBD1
TGTGCCAGCTCCTTCGGGACAGGGGGTCAGCCCCAGCATTTT
CASSFGTGGQPQHF
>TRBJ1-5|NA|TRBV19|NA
TGTGCCAGTAGTATCTTCCAGGATAGCAATCAGCCCCAGCATTTT
CASSIFQDSNQPQHF
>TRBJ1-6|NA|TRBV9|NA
TGTGCCAGCAGCGGGGCACAGGGCCTTACCTATAATTCACCCCTCCACTTT
CASSGAQGLTYNSPLHF
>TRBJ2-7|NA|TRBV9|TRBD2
TGTGCCAGCAACGAGCGGGGGTCCTACGAGCAGTACTTC
CASNERGSYEQYF
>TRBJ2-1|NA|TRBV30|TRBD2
TGTGCCTGGAGATCAGCGGGGAGCGGACCCTACAATGAGCAGTTCTTC
CAWRSAGSGPYNEQFF
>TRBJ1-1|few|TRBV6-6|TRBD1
TGTGCCAGCAGTCCTACAGGGGATAGAGCGAACACTGAAGCTTTCTTT
CASSPTGDRANTEAFF
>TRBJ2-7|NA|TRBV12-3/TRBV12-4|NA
TGTGCCAGCAGCCAACTCCACGAGCAGTACTTC
CASSQLHEQYF
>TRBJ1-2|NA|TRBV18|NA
TGTGCCAGCTCACCAAGGGGCCACTATGGCTACACCTTC
CASSPRGHYGYTF
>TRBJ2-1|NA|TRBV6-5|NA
TGTGCCAGCAGTTACTCGGTACTCGGGGGCAATGAGCAGTTCTTC
CASSYSVLGGNEQFF
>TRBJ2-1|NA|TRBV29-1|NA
TGCAGCGTTGAAGCTTCTGGGCTAAACAATGAGCAGTTCTTC
CSVEASGLNNEQFF
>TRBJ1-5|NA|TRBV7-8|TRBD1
TGTGCCAGCAGCGGAAACAGGGGAGTGGGTCAGCCCCAGCATTTT
CASSGNRGVGQPQHF
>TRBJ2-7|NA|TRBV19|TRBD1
TGTGCCAGTAGTACGGGACAGGTTTACGAGCAGTACTTC
CASSTGQVYEQYF
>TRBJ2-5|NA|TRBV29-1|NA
TGCAGCGTTGATCTCGGCAGGGCCCAAGAGACCCAGTACTTC
CSVDLGRAQETQYF
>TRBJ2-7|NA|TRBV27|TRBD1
TGTGCCAGCAGTTCCTTGATTCCGGGACAGGGGTTCTACGAGCAGTACTTC
CASSSLIPGQGFYEQYF
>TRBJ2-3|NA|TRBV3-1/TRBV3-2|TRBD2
TGTGCCAGCAGCTCCTCCCAAGCGGGGGGCCGGGATACGCAGTATTTT
CASSSSQAGGRDTQYF
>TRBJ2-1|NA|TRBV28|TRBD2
TGTGCCAGCATCGCGGGGGGCGCGGCCATCCATGAGCAGTTCTTC
CASIAGGAAIHEQFF
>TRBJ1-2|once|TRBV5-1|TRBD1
TGCGCCAGCAGCCGGGGACAGGGGATCGGCTACACCTTC
CASSRGQGIGYTF
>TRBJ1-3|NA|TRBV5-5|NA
TGTGCCAGCAGCGTCGACAGATCTGGAAACACCATATATTTT
CASSVDRSGNTIYF
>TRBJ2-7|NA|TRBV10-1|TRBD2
TGCGCCAGCAGTGCTAGCGGGGGGGCCCACGAGCAGTACTTC
CASSASGGAHEQYF
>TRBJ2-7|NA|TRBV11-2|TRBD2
TGTGCCAGCAGTTATACCGGGACTAGCGGGGTTTCCTACGAGCAGTACTTC
CASSYTGTSGVSYEQYF
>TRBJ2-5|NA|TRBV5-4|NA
TGTGCCAGCAGCTTGCCCTCCGCGACGGGAGAGACCCAGTACTTC
CASSLPSATGETQYF
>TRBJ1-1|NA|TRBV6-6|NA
TGTGCCAGCAGATCTCAGGTGAACACTGAAGCTTTCTTT
CASRSQVNTEAFF
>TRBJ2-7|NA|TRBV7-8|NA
TGTGCCAGCAGGTTCGGCAGGGGCACCTACGAGCAGTACTTC
CASRFGRGTYEQYF
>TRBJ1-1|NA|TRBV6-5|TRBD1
TGTGCCAGCAGCTGGGGACAGGGGACTGAAGCTTTCTTT
CASSWGQGTEAFF
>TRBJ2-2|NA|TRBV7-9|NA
TGTGCCAGCAGCTTAGCATCGCCGGTAAACACCGGGGAGCTGTTTTTT
CASSLASPVNTGELFF
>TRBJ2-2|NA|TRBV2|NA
TGTGCCAGCAGTAAGGGGTCGAACACCGGGGAGCTGTTTTTT
CASSKGSNTGELFF
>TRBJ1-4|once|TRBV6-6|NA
TGTGCCAGCAGTTACGGGGGCGAAAAACTGTTTTTT
CASSYGGEKLFF
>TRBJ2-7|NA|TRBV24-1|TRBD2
TGTGCCACCAGTACCTCCACAGCGGGGAGCTCCTACGAGCAGTACTTC
CATSTSTAGSSYEQYF
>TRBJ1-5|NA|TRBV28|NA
TGTGCCAGCAGTTTCGGACATCGGGGGAATCAGCCCCAGCATTTT
CASSFGHRGNQPQHF
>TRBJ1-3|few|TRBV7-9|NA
TGTGCCAGCAGCGTCCTTCTTGAACTCTCTGGAAACACCATATATTTT
CASSVLLELSGNTIYF
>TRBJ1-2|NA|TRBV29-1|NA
TGCAGCGTTGAGTGGGGGGGCCGGACAGACTATGGCTACACCTTC
CSVEWGGRTDYGYTF
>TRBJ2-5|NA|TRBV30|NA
TGTGCCTGGAGCGCGGACAGAAACCAAGAGACCCAGTACTTC
CAWSADRNQETQYF
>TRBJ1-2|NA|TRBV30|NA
TGTGCCTGGAGTGTTAAATCCCCCCATGGCTACACCTTC
CAWSVKSPHGYTF
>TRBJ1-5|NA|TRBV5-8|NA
TGTGCCAGCAGCTTGCTTTCAGGGGAGGGTCAGCCCCAGCATTTT
CASSLLSGEGQPQHF
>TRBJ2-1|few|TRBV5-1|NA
TGCGCCAGCAGCATAGGGACACTAGATGAGCAGTTCTTC
CASSIGTLDEQFF
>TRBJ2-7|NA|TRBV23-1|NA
TGCGCCAGCAGCTTGGGGGGTGAGCAGTACTTC
CASSLGGEQYF
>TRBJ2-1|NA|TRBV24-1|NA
TGTGCCACCAGTGATGCCGGCCCCCAGAGCGATGAGCAGTTCTTC
CATSDAGPQSDEQFF
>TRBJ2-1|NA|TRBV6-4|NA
TGTGCCAGCTCCAGGGCCCTGAGCTCCTACAATGAGCAGTTCTTC
CASSRALSSYNEQFF